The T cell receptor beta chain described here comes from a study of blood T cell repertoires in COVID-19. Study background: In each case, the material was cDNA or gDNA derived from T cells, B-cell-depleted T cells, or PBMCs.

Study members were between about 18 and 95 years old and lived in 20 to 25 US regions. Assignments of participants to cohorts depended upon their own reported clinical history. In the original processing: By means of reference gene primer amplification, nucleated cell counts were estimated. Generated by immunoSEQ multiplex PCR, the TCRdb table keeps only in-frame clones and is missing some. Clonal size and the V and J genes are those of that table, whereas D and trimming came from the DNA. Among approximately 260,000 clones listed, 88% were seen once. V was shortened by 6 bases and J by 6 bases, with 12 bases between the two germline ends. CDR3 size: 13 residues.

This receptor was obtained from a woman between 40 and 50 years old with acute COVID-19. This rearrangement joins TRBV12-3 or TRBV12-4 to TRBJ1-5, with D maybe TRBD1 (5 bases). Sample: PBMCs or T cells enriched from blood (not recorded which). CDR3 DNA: TGTGCCAGCAGGGCCAGGGTAGGTCAGCCCCAGCATTTT. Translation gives CASRARVGQPQHF.